This T cell receptor beta chain was identified in a study of cytomegalovirus exposure and HLA in healthy donors. Looked up from germline, CDR1 is SGHVS and CDR2 is FQNEAQ. The ends were cut back, 1 base at V and 3 bases at J, with 11 bases in the middle. This CDR3 is 15 amino acids long. This clone was detected once. What it recognizes is unknown. Points from the study as a whole: Cytomegalovirus association was assigned to around 150 TCR beta chains.

The PCR used 60 Vbeta and 13 Jbeta primers. Data came from immunoSEQ multiplex PCR; TCRdb stores just in-frame clones and leaves some out. The top ten hold about 2% of the sample, which has about 210,000 clones, roughly 79% seen once. This TCR derives from a male donor in good health and CMV-seronegative. Sequences were obtained from PBMCs. V gene TRBV7-8 combines with J gene TRBJ2-3, with D maybe TRBD2 (7 bases). Here the CDR3 reads CASSLVGGGTDTQYF. The CDR3 region has the DNA TGTGCCAGCAGCTTAGTGGGAGGGGGGACAGATACGCAGTATTTT.